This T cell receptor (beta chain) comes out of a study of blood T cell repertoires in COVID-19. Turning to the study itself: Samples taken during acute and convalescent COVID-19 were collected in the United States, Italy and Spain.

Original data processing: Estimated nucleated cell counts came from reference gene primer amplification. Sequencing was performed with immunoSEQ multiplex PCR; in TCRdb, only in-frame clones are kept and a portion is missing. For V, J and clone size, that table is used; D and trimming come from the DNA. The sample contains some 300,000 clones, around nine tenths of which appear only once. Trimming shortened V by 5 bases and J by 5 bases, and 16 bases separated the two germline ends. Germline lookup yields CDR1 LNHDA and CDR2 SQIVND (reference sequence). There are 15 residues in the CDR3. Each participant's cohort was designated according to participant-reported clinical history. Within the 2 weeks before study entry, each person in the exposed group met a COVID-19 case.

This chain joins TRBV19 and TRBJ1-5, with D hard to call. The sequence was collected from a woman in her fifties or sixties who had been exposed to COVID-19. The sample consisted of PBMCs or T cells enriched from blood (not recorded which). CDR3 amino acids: CASSVRPNTDQPQHF. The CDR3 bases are TGTGCCAGTAGTGTCAGGCCTAATACCGATCAGCCCCAGCATTTT.